Listed below are T cell receptor beta chains from one sample, sequenced in a study of beta chain features in type 1 diabetes. TCRdb's table, derived via immunoSEQ multiplex PCR, lists solely in-frame clones and lacks some. Of fewer than 350,000 clones in the sample, about 15% are singletons; the top ten hold more than 0.015%. Sequences were obtained from naive CD4+ T cells from blood. Receptor source: a man between 18 and 29 years old with type 1 diabetes. The CDR3 runs from the conserved cysteine through the conserved F or W. Each record gives: D gene, J gene, V gene, clone size, CDR3 protein, CDR3 DNA. The D gene is left open where the match is weak. For some rows the clone size is stated as once, few or many, or as a class when expanded; others skip it.

>TRBD1|TRBJ1-1|TRBV5-1|few
CASSLDGRGLEAFF
TGCGCCAGCAGCTTGGACGGCAGGGGGCTTGAAGCTTTCTTT
>NA|TRBJ1-1|TRBV7-9|NA
CASSTRRDGTEAFF
TGTGCCAGCAGCACGCGGAGGGACGGCACTGAAGCTTTCTTT
>TRBD2|TRBJ2-7|TRBV4-1|few
CASSQEPSGIYEQYF
TGCGCCAGCAGCCAAGAACCTAGCGGAATCTACGAGCAGTACTTC
>NA|TRBJ2-7|TRBV27|NA
CASSLLPSYEQYF
TGTGCCAGCAGTTTACTCCCCTCCTACGAGCAGTACTTC
>TRBD1|TRBJ2-3|TRBV28|NA
CASSGTGVNTQYF
TGTGCCAGCAGCGGGACAGGGGTTAATACGCAGTATTTT
>NA|TRBJ1-1|TRBV6-6|few
CASSYTTGEAFF
TGTGCCAGCAGTTACACCACCGGTGAAGCTTTCTTT
>TRBD1|TRBJ2-1|TRBV5-4|NA
CASSLGTGSYNEQFF
TGTGCCAGCAGCCTGGGGACAGGGTCCTACAATGAGCAGTTCTTC
>TRBD1|TRBJ1-6|TRBV6-6|NA
CASSRGLQGFDSPLHF
TGTGCCAGCAGTAGGGGGCTACAGGGGTTTGATTCACCCCTCCACTTT
>NA|TRBJ2-1|TRBV23-1|few
CASIAPRTQTKRGSNEQFF
TGCGCCAGCATTGCACCTAGGACCCAAACCAAAAGGGGAAGCAATGAGCAGTTCTTC
>TRBD2|TRBJ2-4|TRBV7-2|NA
CASSLVLSGSYIQYF
TGTGCCAGCAGCTTAGTCCTTAGCGGGAGTTACATTCAGTACTTC
>NA|TRBJ2-2|TRBV7-8|few
CASSRTAGELFF
TGTGCCAGCAGCAGGACAGCCGGGGAGCTGTTTTTT
>TRBD1|TRBJ1-1|TRBV28|NA
CASSSTGGFNTEAFF
TGTGCCAGCAGTTCCACAGGGGGCTTTAACACTGAAGCTTTCTTT
>TRBD2|TRBJ2-5|TRBV2|few
CASFYLAGQETQYF
TGTGCCAGCTTCTACTTAGCGGGGCAAGAGACCCAGTACTTC
>NA|TRBJ2-5|TRBV7-7|NA
CASSSPGGETQYF
TGTGCCAGCAGCTCCCCGGGGGGCGAGACCCAGTACTTC
>NA|TRBJ2-2|TRBV18|few
CASSPGPELRELFF
TGTGCCAGCTCACCAGGCCCCGAACTACGGGAGCTGTTTTTT
>NA|TRBJ2-5|TRBV28|NA
CASSGREYRETQYF
TGTGCCAGCAGTGGCAGGGAATATAGGGAGACCCAGTACTTC
>NA|TRBJ2-1|TRBV5-1|NA
CASSLAGTYNEQFF
TGCGCCAGCAGCCTAGCCGGGACATACAATGAGCAGTTCTTC